This T cell receptor beta chain stems from a study of CD8 T cells in Susac syndrome. The TEMRA cells underwent FACS enrichment, while the CD8+ and CD4+ T cells underwent negative isolation. V lost 4 bases and J 0 bases, leaving 12 bases between the germline ends. The CDR3 is made up of 14 amino acids. The germline V gene encodes CDR1 DFQATT and CDR2 SNEGSKA (reference sequence). An input of roughly 0.45 to 1 ug of RNA was subjected to reverse transcription using random hexamers. Amplification of TCR beta CDR3 used immunoSEQ multiplex PCR across 54 Vbeta and 13 Jbeta. TCRdb processed the immunoSEQ multiplex PCR reads anew with MiXCR; each CDR3 protein has one entry. The table records about 210,000 distinct CDR3 sequences, approximately 95% of them present only once.

The chain uses TRBV20-1 and TRBJ1-1, with D uncertain. The sample taken for sequencing was CD4+ T cells from PBMCs. The TCR originated in a human donor with multiple sclerosis. The CDR3 here is CSAKGRIMNTEAFF. The CDR3 coding sequence is TGCAGTGCTAAAGGCAGGATCATGAACACTGAAGCTTTCTTT.